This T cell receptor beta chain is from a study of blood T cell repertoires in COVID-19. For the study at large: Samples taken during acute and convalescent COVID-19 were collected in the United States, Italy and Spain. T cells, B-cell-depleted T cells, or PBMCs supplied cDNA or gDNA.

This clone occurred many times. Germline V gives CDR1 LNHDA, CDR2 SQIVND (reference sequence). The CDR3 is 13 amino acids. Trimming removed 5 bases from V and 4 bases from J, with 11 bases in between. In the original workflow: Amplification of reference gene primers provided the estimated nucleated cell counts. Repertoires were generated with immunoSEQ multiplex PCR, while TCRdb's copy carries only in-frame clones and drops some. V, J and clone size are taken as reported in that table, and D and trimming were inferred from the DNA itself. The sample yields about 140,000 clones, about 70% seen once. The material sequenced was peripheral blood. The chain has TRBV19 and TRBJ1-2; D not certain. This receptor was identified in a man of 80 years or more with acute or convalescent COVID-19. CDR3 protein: CASSFLGGYGYTF. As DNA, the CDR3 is TGTGCCAGTAGTTTCCTGGGAGGCTATGGCTACACCTTC.